This T cell receptor beta chain was obtained from a study of CD8+ T cells in alopecia areata. Whole-study results and caveats: Persistence of many expanded lesional clones was seen in scalp and blood during tofacitinib. TCRs were shared less clearly across patients than in mice, possibly for HLA-related reasons. Affected scalp, especially in alopecia totalis/universalis, had a higher clonality than normal scalp did.

RNA was isolated and reverse transcribed to cDNA, the sequencing template. The repertoire was sequenced with immunoSEQ multiplex PCR; TCRdb's copy has only in-frame clones and lacks some. The repertoire has 35,000 to 50,000 clones, less than 70% of them found once; the top ten carry 20% to 25%. The CDR3 consists of 14 residues. Germline lookup yields CDR1 SEHNR and CDR2 FQNEAQ (reference sequence). V gave up 4 bases and J gave up 4 bases, with 13 bases separating them. Note on this clone: Its target is not known.

As for treatment: oral pan-JAK inhibitor, 5-10 mg twice daily. Lesional scalp tissue (obtained by punch biopsy) and peripheral blood were collected from alopecia areata patients. This clonotype was obtained from a human donor with alopecia areata. The input for sequencing was CD8+ T cells sorted from blood, taken at week 4, from a patient treated with tofacitinib. This sequence joins TRBV7-9 and TRBJ1-1, with D possibly TRBD1 on 6 matching bases. CDR3 residues: CASSSGDLVTEAFF. The CDR3 DNA is TGTGCCAGCAGCTCAGGGGACTTAGTCACTGAAGCTTTCTTT.